This TCR beta chain derives from a study of cytomegalovirus exposure and HLA in healthy donors (dated by TCRdb to about 2017). Regarding the complete study: An earlier analysis of roughly 500 of the donors reported 276 Gb of sequence data and roughly 120 million unique TCR beta sequences obtained from about 180 million T cells. An early release that covered around 590 HLA-typed donors contained 250 to 350 gigabases of sequencing data and about 93 million unique TCR sequences. Among the roughly 400 genotyped donors, approximately 77% belonged to the genetic ancestry cluster associated with self-reported Caucasian donors. The study aimed to test whether cataloging public T cell receptors could reveal signatures of past pathogen exposure. The study profiled the T cell repertoires of about 640 subjects by immunosequencing and related them to cytomegalovirus serostatus. Besides the first cohort of roughly 700 subjects, a separate validation cohort made up of 120 different subjects was used. The study combined high-throughput TCR immunosequencing, statistical association of individual TCRs with disease status, and machine learning to predict cytomegalovirus infection status. A later analysis re-examined previously published TCR beta repertoires from just over 650 donors and added high-resolution HLA genotyping to investigate patterns of TCR occurrence. In the later analysis, no new phenotypic data were used to find candidate immune exposures; instead, reliance was placed on TCR beta sequences and their occurrence across donors. To decide whether each TCR beta V gene segment behaved as functional or pseudogenic, an earlier analysis of 587 of the donors relied on high-throughput TCR beta sequencing. Alongside the repertoire data, information on donor age, sex, ethnicity and CMV serostatus was compiled. Genome-wide SNP genotypes for about 65% of the roughly 700 donors were used in a later genetic analysis, which treated that subset as a discovery cohort. Every repertoire in the discovery cohort had been generated on one and the same sequencing platform. HLA typing included class I and class II loci at four-digit resolution. Typing coverage varied by locus: about 629-630 donors for A, B, C, DRB1 and DQB1; roughly 500 for DQA1; approximately 610 for DPA1; approximately 490 for DPB1. Roughly 5 DR-DQ haplotypes were handled as single units for association and clustering, since linkage in the cohort was strong. Among about 400 genotyped donors of the cohort, an average of around 220,000 unique TCR beta nucleotide sequences was sequenced per donor, of which about 18% were non-productive. Findings and caveats that apply to the study as a whole: Because some donors lacked HLA typing at each locus, the association tests relied only on the typed subset. According to a later analysis, most CMV-associated TCR beta chains appeared to be HLA-restricted, and the HLA associations seemed to be driven largely by CMV exposure. The study gave a list of some 150 TCR beta chains associated with cytomegalovirus. In this cohort, only TCR beta chains were sequenced, and detectable features were limited by the absence of alpha or paired-chain data. A later analysis reported that several top co-occurrence clusters appeared linked to parvovirus B19, influenza, CMV and Epstein-Barr virus. Compared with the roughly 700-donor mean, donors in an Asian-associated ancestry cluster had fewer N-insertions in productive TCRs, according to a later genetic analysis. The only immune exposure information available for the cohort was CMV serostatus. According to the authors, the approach could potentially be generalized to other disease states and immunological phenotypes. While some public TCRs were present in many individuals, most TCR sequences turned up only very rarely across donors. Presence/absence analyses assumed roughly uniform sequencing depth across donors, an assumption that may not hold. An association between a missense DCLRE1C variant and V-gene and J-gene trimming of TCR beta chains was found in a later genetic analysis and replicated in an independent cohort. Broadly in line with IMGT annotations, most TCR beta V segments showed up in productive rearrangements about 87% or about 30% of the time in an earlier analysis of 587 of the donors. Compared with equally common non-associated chains, HLA-associated TCR beta chains in a later analysis were more clonally expanded and had lower generation probabilities. A further reported finding was that TCR beta sequences accurately predicted the HLA-A and HLA-B alleles for most subjects in the first cohort. When HLA alleles, especially DR and DQ, strongly co-occurred, attributing TCR associations to individual alleles was difficult. The earlier analysis of 587 of the donors excluded fewer than 20 rarely observed V segments, including chromosome 9 orphons, because counts were too low. The classifier was reported to diagnose cytomegalovirus status with high specificity and sensitivity in both the original cohort and the validation cohort. Linkage disequilibrium might explain the correlated functional status among segregating V segments, but an unknown experimental factor could not be ruled out. A cluster of highly shared sequence variants was judged likely to represent a technical artifact of the sequencing pipeline. At a false discovery rate of 0.05, a later analysis linked under 20,000 TCR beta sequences to specific HLA alleles. In vitro tests confirmed that a few of the cytomegalovirus-associated TCR beta chains recognize cytomegalovirus antigens. According to a later analysis, TCR association rates differed among HLA loci, with DRB1 alleles showing the most associated TCRs and HLA-C alleles showing the fewest.

This clone was counted between two and nine times. No antigen is known for it. The input lacks base qualities; no much larger clone sits a single base away. The library was built by means of the immunoSEQ multiplex PCR assay. The multiplex PCR relied on a mix of 60 forward primers for TCR Vbeta segments and 13 reverse primers for TCR Jbeta segments. The CDR3 region of rearranged TCR beta genes was amplified from genomic DNA by a multiplex PCR assay. On the Illumina HiSeq System, the amplified TCR beta libraries were sequenced as 87-base-pair reads. In the paper's pipeline: In a later analysis, tens of millions of unique TCR beta chains were counted across the 650 to 750 repertoires, and roughly 10 million of these chains were shared by at least two donors. Raw reads were error-corrected and collapsed into unique sequences with a nearest-neighbor algorithm that merged closely related sequences to remove PCR and sequencing errors. V, D and J gene segments were assigned by aligning CDR3 sequences to IMGT reference sequences. For a sequence to be retained, a match of at least six nucleotides to both a V gene segment and a J gene segment was required. Rearrangements were classified as productive when the CDR3 lacked stop codons and remained in frame with V and J, and all other rearrangements were classified as non-productive. CDR3 was defined according to IMGT convention as the region running from the second conserved V-encoded cysteine to the conserved J-encoded phenylalanine. The earlier analysis of a few hundred of the donors excluded any sequence lacking an unambiguous match to a single V gene segment. An earlier analysis of 450 to 650 of the donors called V segments functional above 56.7% productive rearrangements and segregating when the between-donor standard deviation exceeded 5%. A statistical classification framework was built to diagnose cytomegalovirus status from the catalog of TCR beta chain sequences. In a later analysis, TCR nucleotide sequences were compared against IMGT/GENE-DB human TR gene sequences so that V and J genes could be assigned. In a later analysis, CDR3 sequences and most-parsimonious VDJ recombination scenarios were assigned using the TCRdist pipeline. A later analysis defined each TCR beta chain by its CDR3 amino acid sequence plus V-gene family, and excluded reads lacking a unique V-gene family. As a way to deal with suspected cross-contamination and a sequencing artifact, a later analysis dropped 450 to 700 nucleotide sequences that were highly shared and had low generation probability. In a later analysis, a clonal expansion index for each public chain was calculated from normalized within-repertoire ranks of inferred template counts. In a later analysis, generation probabilities were computed using a VDJ recombination model fitted to out-of-frame rearrangements, and the results were checked against IGoR. A later analysis scored TCR-TCR, TCR-HLA and TCR-CMV co-occurrence with hypergeometric tests, applying a repertoire-size bias correction to TCR pairs. False discovery rates were estimated in a later analysis by permuting HLA or CMV assignments 20 times. In a later analysis, co-occurring TCRs were grouped with DBSCAN, and TCRdist sequence similarity was added when clustering was performed within HLA-allele-positive subsets. Repertoires with fewer than 30,000 or more than 120,000 public chains, plus five repertoires with anomalous nucleotide sharing, were excluded from co-occurrence clustering. Held by TCRdb, this immuneACCESS table contains in-frame sequences only and omits some clones. Under half of the omission traces to an unresolved V gene where checked; the cause of the rest is unknown. V and J calls and clone size are copied from that table; D and trimming were computed from the DNA. This sample is represented by 100,000 or so clones; 80% to 85% of them were singletons. The leading ten clones occupy approximately 1.5% of the sample.

The cohort comprised 666 healthy bone marrow donors. All cohort members were sampled while nominally healthy, although unrecorded immune exposures were likely present. The donor tested CMV seronegative and was one of the 352 seronegative cohort members. A peripheral blood sample was provided by each donor, and peripheral blood mononuclear cells were used for TCR beta sequencing. The Qiagen DNeasy Blood Extraction Kit was used to extract genomic DNA from the blood cell samples. Sequencing used PBMCs. This TCR was recovered from a man aged 35 to 55 in good health and CMV-seronegative.

The sequenced DNA: TGTGCCAGCAGTGAGAGGGTAGCCGACCGCATGGGGGAGACCCAGTACTTC. Its coded protein is CASSERVADRMGETQYF. The sequence is built from TRBV6-1 and TRBJ2-5; the D gene is perhaps TRBD2, on 5 matching bases. The CDR3 runs 17 residues from the cysteine to the phenylalanine. Just CDR3 DNA is preserved here, 51 bases in frame from base 1. Trimming costs V 3 bases and J 5 bases, and their ends lie 22 bases apart. As encoded in the germline V gene, CDR1 is MNHNS while CDR2 is SASEGT.